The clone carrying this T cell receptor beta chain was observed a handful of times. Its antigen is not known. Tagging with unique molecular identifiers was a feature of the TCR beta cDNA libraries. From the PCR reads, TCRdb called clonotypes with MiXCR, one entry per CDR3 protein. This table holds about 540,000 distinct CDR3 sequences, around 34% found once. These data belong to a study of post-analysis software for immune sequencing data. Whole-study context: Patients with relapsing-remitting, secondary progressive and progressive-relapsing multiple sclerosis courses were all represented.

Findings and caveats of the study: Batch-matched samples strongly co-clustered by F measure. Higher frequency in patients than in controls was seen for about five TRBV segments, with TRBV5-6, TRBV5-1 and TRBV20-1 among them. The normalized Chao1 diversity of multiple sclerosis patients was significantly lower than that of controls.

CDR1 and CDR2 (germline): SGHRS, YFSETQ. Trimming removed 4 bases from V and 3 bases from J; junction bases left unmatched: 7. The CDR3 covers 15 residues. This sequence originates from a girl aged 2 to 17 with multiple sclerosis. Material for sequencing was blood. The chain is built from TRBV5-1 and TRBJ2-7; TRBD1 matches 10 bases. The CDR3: CASSATGGIGYEQYF. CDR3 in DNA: TGCGCCAGCAGCGCGACAGGGGGCATAGGCTACGAGCAGTACTTC. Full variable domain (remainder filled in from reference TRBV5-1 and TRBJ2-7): KAGVTQTPRYLIKTRGQQVTLSCSPISGHRSVSWYQQTPGQGLQFLFEYFSETQRNKGNFPGRFSGRQFSNSRSEMNVSTLELGDSALYLCASSATGGIGYEQYFGPGTRLTVT.